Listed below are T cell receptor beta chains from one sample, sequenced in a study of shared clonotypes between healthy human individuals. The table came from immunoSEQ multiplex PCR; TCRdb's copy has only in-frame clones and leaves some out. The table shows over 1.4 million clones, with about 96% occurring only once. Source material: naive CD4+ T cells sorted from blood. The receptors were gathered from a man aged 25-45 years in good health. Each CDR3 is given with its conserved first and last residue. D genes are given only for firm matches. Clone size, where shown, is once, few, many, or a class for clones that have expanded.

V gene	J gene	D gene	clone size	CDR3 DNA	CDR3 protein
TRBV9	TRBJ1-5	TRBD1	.	TGTGCCAGCAGCACAGGGGGTCAGCCCCAGCATTTT	CASSTGGQPQHF
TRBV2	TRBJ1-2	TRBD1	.	TGTGCCAGCAGGACGGACAGGGACTATGGCTACACCTTC	CASRTDRDYGYTF
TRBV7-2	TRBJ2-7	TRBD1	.	TGTGCCAGCAGCCCACAGGGGGTTGACGAGCAGTACTTC	CASSPQGVDEQYF
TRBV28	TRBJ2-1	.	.	TGTGCCAGTACACTGAAAAACAATGAGCAGTTCTTC	CASTLKNNEQFF
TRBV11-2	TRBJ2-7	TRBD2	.	TGTGCCAGCAGCTTGGTCGGGGAGGGAGGGCCCTCGCACGAGCAGTACTTC	CASSLVGEGGPSHEQYF
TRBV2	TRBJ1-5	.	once	TGTGCCAGCAGTCTTCAACGGACTATAAATCAGCCCCAGCATTTT	CASSLQRTINQPQHF
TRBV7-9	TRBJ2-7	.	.	TGTGCCAGCAGCTTACTCGGTACGTCCCTATTCCCCTCCTACGAGCAGTACTTC	CASSLLGTSLFPSYEQYF
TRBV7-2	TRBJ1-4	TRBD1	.	TGTGCCAGCAGCCACCGCTTTGGGACAGGGGCCGAAAAACTGTTTTTT	CASSHRFGTGAEKLFF
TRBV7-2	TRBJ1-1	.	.	TGTGCCAGCAGCCCAACCAGGGTGAACACTGAAGCTTTCTTT	CASSPTRVNTEAFF
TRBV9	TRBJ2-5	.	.	TGTGCCAGCAGCGTAGTTGGGACCGTGGAGACCCAGTACTTC	CASSVVGTVETQYF
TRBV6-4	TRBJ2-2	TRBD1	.	TGTGCCAGCAGTGATCAACAGGGGGCAGGCGGGGAGCTGTTTTTT	CASSDQQGAGGELFF
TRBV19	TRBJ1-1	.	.	TGTGCCAGTAGTATAGGTGAAGGGGGCACTGAAGCTTTCTTT	CASSIGEGGTEAFF
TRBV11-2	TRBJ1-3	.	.	TGTGCCAGCAGCTTGGGGGATTACGGAAACACCATATATTTT	CASSLGDYGNTIYF
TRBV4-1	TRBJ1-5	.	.	TGCGCCAGCAGCCATCAGACAGGGCCCCAGCATTTT	CASSHQTGPQHF
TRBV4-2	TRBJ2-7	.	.	TGTGCCAGCAGCCAAGATTGGAGGGACGAGCAGTACTTC	CASSQDWRDEQYF
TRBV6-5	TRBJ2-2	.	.	TGTGCCAGCAGTTACTGGGCAACTAACACCGGGGAGCTGTTTTTT	CASSYWATNTGELFF
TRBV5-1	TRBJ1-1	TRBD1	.	TGCGCCAGCAGCTACCGGGGACAGGGCTACATGAACACTGAAGCTTTCTTT	CASSYRGQGYMNTEAFF
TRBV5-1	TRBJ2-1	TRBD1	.	TGCGCCAGCAGCAAGGGACAGAGCTCCTACAATGAGCAGTTCTTC	CASSKGQSSYNEQFF
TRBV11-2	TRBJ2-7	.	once	TGTGCCAGCAGCTTAGTACAGGGCAACTACGAGCAGTACTTC	CASSLVQGNYEQYF
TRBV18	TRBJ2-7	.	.	TGTGCCAGCTCACCGGAGAGGGTTAGACCTTCCTCCTACGAGCAGTACTTC	CASSPERVRPSSYEQYF
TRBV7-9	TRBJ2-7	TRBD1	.	TGTGCCAGCAGCCCAGGGGACAGGGGGAAGTCAGACTACGAGCAGTACTTC	CASSPGDRGKSDYEQYF
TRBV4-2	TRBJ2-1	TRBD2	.	TGTGCCAGCAGCCAAGATTTGGGGCGTCGGGGGACTAGTGGCTACAATGAGCAGTTCTTC	CASSQDLGRRGTSGYNEQFF
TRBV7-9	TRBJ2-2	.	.	TGTGCCAGCAGCTCCTCCCATACGGGGAACACCGGGGAGCTGTTTTTT	CASSSSHTGNTGELFF
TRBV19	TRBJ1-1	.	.	TGTGCCAGTAATGTCGGGCAGGGTGAAGCTTTCTTT	CASNVGQGEAFF
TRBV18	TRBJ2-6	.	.	TGTGCCAGCTCCGACCTCCCCGGCGGGCTAGGGTCTGGGGCCAACGTCCTGACTTTC	CASSDLPGGLGSGANVLTF
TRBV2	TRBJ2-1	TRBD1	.	TGTGCCAGCAGTTCTCAGGGGGCGAGAGACAATGAGCAGTTCTTC	CASSSQGARDNEQFF
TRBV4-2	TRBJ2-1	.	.	TGTGCCAGCAGCCAAGATAGGGCGGTCCGTTCCTACAATGAGCAGTTCTTC	CASSQDRAVRSYNEQFF
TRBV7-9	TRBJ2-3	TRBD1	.	TGTGCCAGCAGCTCGAACGCCGGGACAGGATTCACAGATACGCAGTATTTT	CASSSNAGTGFTDTQYF
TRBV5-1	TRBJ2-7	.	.	TGCGCCAGCAGCTCTAGGAGCGGCTACGAGCAGTACTTC	CASSSRSGYEQYF
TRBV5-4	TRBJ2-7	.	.	TGTGCCAGCAACCCGGACGGCAACTCCTACGAGCAGTACTTC	CASNPDGNSYEQYF
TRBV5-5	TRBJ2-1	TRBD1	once	TGTGCCAGCAGTGGACAGGGGAACAATGAGCAGTTCTTC	CASSGQGNNEQFF
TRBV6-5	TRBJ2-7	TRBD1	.	TGTGCCAGCCGATGGGACAGAAAGGCCTACGAGCAGTACTTC	CASRWDRKAYEQYF
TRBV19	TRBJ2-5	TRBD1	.	TGTGCCAGTAGTACAGGACAGGTGTGGGAGACCCAGTACTTC	CASSTGQVWETQYF
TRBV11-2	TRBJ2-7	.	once	TGTGCCAGCAATCCGCGTCCCGCTTTCTACGAGCAGTACTTC	CASNPRPAFYEQYF
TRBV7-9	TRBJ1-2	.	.	TGTGCCAGCAGCCCACCGTTGAGCTTCTATGGCTACACCTTC	CASSPPLSFYGYTF
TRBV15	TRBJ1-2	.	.	TGTGCCACCAGCGAGTCCCGCCGCTATGGCTACACCTTC	CATSESRRYGYTF
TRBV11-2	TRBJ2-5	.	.	TGTGCCAGCAGCTTATTAGGTGCGACCCAGTACTTC	CASSLLGATQYF
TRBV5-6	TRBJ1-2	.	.	TGTGCCAGCAGTCGGGGGCAGGGAGGCTACACCTTC	CASSRGQGGYTF
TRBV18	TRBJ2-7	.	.	TGTGCCAGCTCACCCATGGCAAGCGGCAACTACGAGCAGTACTTC	CASSPMASGNYEQYF
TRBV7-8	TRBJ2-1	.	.	TGTGCCAGCAGCCGTACAGGAAACTCCTACAATGAGCAGTTCTTC	CASSRTGNSYNEQFF
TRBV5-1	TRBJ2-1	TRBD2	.	TGCGCCAGCAGCCCCCTAGCGGGAGGGCCGAATGAGCAGTTCTTC	CASSPLAGGPNEQFF
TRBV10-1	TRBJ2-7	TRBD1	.	TGCGCCAGCAGTGGAAACAGGGGGCTCGAGCAGTACTTC	CASSGNRGLEQYF
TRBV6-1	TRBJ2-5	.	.	TGTGCCAGCAGCCTCCCGGAGACCCAGTACTTC	CASSLPETQYF
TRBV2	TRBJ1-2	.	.	TGTGCCAGCAGTGAGGGTGTTGGCTACACCTTC	CASSEGVGYTF
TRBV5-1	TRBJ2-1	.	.	TGCGCCAGCAGCTTGGATGGCCTAGTATCTTACAATGAGCAGTTCTTC	CASSLDGLVSYNEQFF
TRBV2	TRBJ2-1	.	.	TGTGCCAGCAGTGATGTGTCGGCAGGGGTTTTCTTC	CASSDVSAGVFF
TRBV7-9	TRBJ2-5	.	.	TGTGCCAGCAGCTTGGGCAGGGTCCACCTACAAGAGACCCAGTACTTC	CASSLGRVHLQETQYF
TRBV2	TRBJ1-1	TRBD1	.	TGTGCCAGCAGGCAACAGGGGGATGAAGCTTTCTTT	CASRQQGDEAFF
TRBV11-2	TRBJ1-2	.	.	TGTGCCAGCAGCCGAACGCCGGGAAGTCATGGCCACACCTTC	CASSRTPGSHGHTF
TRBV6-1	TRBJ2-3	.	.	TGTGCCAGCAGACCGGGGAACACAGATACGCAGTATTTT	CASRPGNTDTQYF
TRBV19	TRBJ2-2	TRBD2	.	TGTGCCTCTGAAGCGGGGCTGAACACCGGGGAGCTGTTTTTT	CASEAGLNTGELFF
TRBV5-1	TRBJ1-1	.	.	TGCGCCAGCAGCTTGGAGGGTCCCCTTAGGGACACTGAAGCTTTCTTT	CASSLEGPLRDTEAFF
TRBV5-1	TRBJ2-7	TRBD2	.	TGCGCCAGCAGCCGGACTAGCGGGAGAGTGGAAGAGCAGTACTTC	CASSRTSGRVEEQYF